Below, one TCR beta chain is given with its context. This CDR3 has 13 residues. Trimming cost V 8 bases and J 5 bases, with 12 bases left between them. Looked up from germline, CDR1 is KGHDR and CDR2 is SFDVKD. This sample was included in a study of blood T cell repertoires in COVID-19. On the study more broadly: T cells, B-cell-depleted T cells, or PBMCs supplied cDNA or gDNA.

In the authors' methods: Quantification of nucleated cells was approximated via reference gene primer amplification. Some clones are missing from TCRdb's copy, which holds only in-frame ones; the method was immunoSEQ multiplex PCR. The D gene and trimming were derived from the DNA, and the V and J assignments and clone size from that table. This sample has 220,000 or so clones, with about 86% found just once. This clonotype was sampled from a woman between 50 and 59 years old with COVID-19, enrolled during active disease. V and J are TRBV24-1 and TRBJ1-5; possible D gene TRBD1, 6 bases. Sequences were obtained from peripheral blood. The CDR3 loop is CATNDRSDQPQHF. The DNA for the CDR3 is TGTGCCACCAATGACAGGTCTGATCAGCCCCAGCATTTT.